This T cell receptor (beta chain) derives from a study of T-cell reconstitution after alpha-beta-depleted transplantation in children. Overall study findings and caveats: Roughly two months post-transplant, alpha-beta T cells reportedly originated from several hundred graft clones that had expanded. Surviving recipient T cells and thymic progenitors underlay high day-60 TCRbeta diversity in some patients. T-cell numbers and diversity one year post-transplant derived largely from freshly generated T cells.

This clonotype was counted many times. Its antigen is unknown. Construction of the TCRbeta library involved unique molecular identifiers. TCRdb re-derived calls from the PCR reads in MiXCR, one entry per CDR3 protein. The sample has 100,000 to 150,000 distinct CDR3 sequences, roughly 23% seen once; the top ten hold roughly a tenth. CDR3 length: 16 residues. Germline V gene lookup returns CDR1 SGHDT and CDR2 YYEEEE. The ends lost 4 bases at V and 0 bases at J; junction bases unmatched: 9. Source: PBMCs, mostly from graft donor cells, taken 180 days after TCRalphabeta/CD19-depleted stem cell transplant. The clonotype originates from a male patient aged 2-15 years who had a stem cell transplant for chronic granulomatous disease, so the T cells may come from the graft donor. The chain recombines TRBV5-6 with TRBJ2-5; 7 nucleotides agree with TRBD1. Here the CDR3 reads CASSLMGTVYQETQYF. CDR3 DNA sequence: TGTGCCAGCAGCCTGATGGGGACAGTGTACCAAGAGACCCAGTACTTC.